This entry lists 14 T cell receptor beta chains sequenced from one sample in a study of T cells in Graves' hyperthyroidism and ophthalmopathy. TCR beta CDR3 sequences were amplified from RNA transcripts. Using the HTBI primer set, a first-round RT-PCR was run on the TCR CDR3. TCRdb re-analysed the multiplex PCR reads in MiXCR, keeping a single row per CDR3 protein. The sample yields approximately 510,000 distinct CDR3 sequences, around 50% seen once. Material: peripheral blood or thyroid tissue (not recorded which). All receptors derive from an adult woman with Graves' disease, either hyperthyroidism or ophthalmopathy (not recorded which).

The gene calls are TRBV2 and TRBJ2-7, with D possibly TRBD1 on 5 matching bases. Trimming removed 6 bases at V and 7 bases at J, with 19 bases between. Germline V gene lookup returns CDR1 SNHLY and CDR2 FYNNEI. This CDR3 has 14 residues. CDR3 protein: CASRGQATVAEQYF. The CDR3 nucleotides read TGTGCCAGCAGGGGGCAGGCTACGGTGGCGGAGCAGTACTTC.

This clonotype showed up many times. This chain uses TRBV29-1 with TRBJ1-1; D remains ambiguous. The CDR3 is 13 amino acids. The V and J ends lost 3 bases and 0 bases respectively, with 8 bases between them. Germline CDR1 is SQVTM and CDR2 is ANQGSEA. DNA of the CDR3: TGCAGCGTTGATCTTGGGGTGAACACTGAAGCTTTCTTT. It yields the protein CSVDLGVNTEAFF.

The rearrangement joins TRBV2 to TRBJ1-6; 8 bases map to TRBD1. Looked up from germline, CDR1 is SNHLY and CDR2 is FYNNEI. The CDR3 runs to 15 residues. With 7 bases clipped from V and 5 bases from J, the junction kept 7 bases outside the gene matches. In nucleotides, the CDR3 is TGTGCCAGCAAATCAGGGACAGGAAATAATTCACCCCTCCACTTT. It encodes CASKSGTGNNSPLHF.

In this sample, this clonotype turned up many times. V is TRBV5-1 and J is TRBJ2-7; D is undetermined. The V gene's germline CDR1 is SGHRS and CDR2 YFSETQ. The ends were cut back, 3 bases at V and 1 base at J, with 8 bases in the middle. The CDR3 totals 13 residues. The CDR3 DNA is TGCGCCAGCAGCTCTTACTCTTCCTACGAGCAGTACTTC. This codes for CASSSYSSYEQYF.

This clonotype was seen many times. V gene TRBV11-2 combines with J gene TRBJ1-1; D is unresolved. Germline assignment: CDR1 SGHAT and CDR2 FQNNGV. Trimming removed 2 bases from V and 3 bases from J, with 13 bases in between. The CDR3 spans 15 residues. CDR3 loop: CASSLRRAGDTEAFF. The CDR3 DNA reads TGTGCCAGCAGCTTAAGGAGGGCCGGAGACACTGAAGCTTTCTTT.

This clonotype was seen more than once but under ten times. The rearrangement links TRBV29-1 to TRBJ2-5; weak D call: TRBD1 (6 bases). CDR1 is SQVTM and CDR2 is ANQGSEA in the germline V gene. The CDR3 has 13 amino acids. Trimming stripped 5 bases from V and 2 bases from J, with 12 bases between. CDR3 residues: CSVTTGGQETQYF. DNA for the CDR3: TGCAGCGTTACGACAGGAGGACAAGAGACCCAGTACTTC.

V gene TRBV28 combines with J gene TRBJ1-1; D is perhaps TRBD1 (5 bases). This CDR3 has 11 residues. Trimming removed 8 bases from V and 4 bases from J, with 8 bases in between. Germline loops: CDR1 MDHEN, CDR2 SYDVKM. CDR3 sequence (DNA): TGTGCCAGCGGGGGGAGCACTGAAGCTTTCTTT. It yields the protein CASGGSTEAFF.

The V call is TRBV10-3, the J call TRBJ1-5; unclear D gene. This CDR3 contains 15 residues. Trimming pared 4 bases from V and 5 bases from J, leaving 15 bases between. From germline, CDR1 is ENHRY and CDR2 SYGVKD. The CDR3 sequence is CAISASSGRDQPQHF. For the CDR3, the DNA is TGTGCCATCAGTGCTTCTAGCGGGAGGGATCAGCCCCAGCATTTT.

A few counts support this clonotype. This clone may be a read error of a much larger clone one base away. The J gene is TRBJ2-5, the V gene TRBV19; D perhaps matches TRBD2 (6 bases). Deletions cut 3 bases from V and 9 bases from J, with 17 bases between. Germline V gene data show CDR1 as LNHDA and CDR2 as SQIVND (reference sequence). This CDR3 is 14 amino acids long. Here the CDR3 DNA reads TGTGCCAGTAGTATTAACTACGGAGGGGAGGCCCAGTACTTC. Its translation is CASSINYGGEAQYF.

This clonotype appeared many times. The chain employs TRBV7-2 and TRBJ1-6; maybe TRBD1 (5 bases). CDR1 and CDR2 (germline): SGHTA, FQGNSA. The CDR3 extends over 14 amino acids. Trimming took off 1 base at V and 13 bases at J, with 14 bases between the two ends. The CDR3 region is CASSLVQTGGPLHF. The CDR3 coding sequence is TGTGCCAGCAGCTTAGTCCAGACCGGGGGTCCCCTCCACTTT.

The chain has TRBV6-6 and TRBJ1-6; 7 bases are shared with TRBD1. Per the germline V gene, CDR1 is MNHNY and CDR2 is SVGAGI (reference sequence). V lost 5 bases, J lost 5 bases, and 6 bases stayed unmatched. The CDR3 is 15 residues long. CDR3 region: CASSKSGQHNSPLHF. In nucleotides, the CDR3 is TGTGCCAGCAGTAAATCGGGACAGCATAATTCACCCCTCCACTTT.

This clonotype turned up a few times. This sequence joins TRBV11-2 and TRBJ1-4, with 7 bases identical to TRBD1. The germline gives CDR1 SGHAT, CDR2 FQNNGV. The junction had 9 bases not matched to a gene; V was cut back by 8 bases and J by 0 bases. The CDR3 length is 16 residues. CDR3 residues: CASSRDSLATNEKLFF. CDR3 nucleotide sequence: TGTGCCAGCTCAAGGGACAGCCTAGCAACTAATGAAAAACTGTTTTTT.

This clonotype came up a few times. The chain carries TRBV7-9 and TRBJ2-2, with TRBD2 identical over 7 bases. CDR3 size: 15 residues. The germline V gene has CDR1 SEHNR and CDR2 FQNEAQ (reference sequence). Trimming at V came to 4 bases and at J to 3 bases, leaving 5 bases not matched to a gene. CDR3 bases: TGTGCCAGCAGCTCTAGCGGACGGGACACCGGGGAGCTGTTTTTT. It translates to CASSSSGRDTGELFF.

This clonotype was counted only a few times. The chain joins TRBV24-1 to TRBJ2-5; 10 positions agree with TRBD1. The J segment lost 9 bases and the V segment lost 4 bases, leaving 13 bases of the junction unmatched. Looked up from germline, CDR1 is KGHDR and CDR2 is SFDVKD. There are 16 residues in the CDR3. The CDR3: CATSDNVGQGSQPQYF. The CDR3 bases are TGTGCCACCAGTGACAACGTGGGACAGGGGAGTCAGCCCCAGTACTTC.